Below, 10 T cell receptor beta chains from the same sample are listed, as sequenced in a study of human T cells and chemical hapten exposure. Described time point: patch test 1, 2 weeks after DPC sensitization. The treatment denotes: therapeutic diphenylcyclopropenone sensitization with weekly scalp DPC. A single record per CDR3 protein comes from TCRdb applying MiXCR to the RACE reads. The profile covers roughly 70,000 distinct CDR3 sequences, with roughly 9.8% appearing a single time and roughly 3.3% taken by the ten largest. The source was whole blood, collected in connection with sensitization to the hapten diphenylcyclopropenone (DPC). The receptor source for this set is a woman aged 35 to 49 with alopecia areata. Some clones in this sample may be carry-over from other donors' samples.

This clonotype was seen ten or more times. The rearrangement joins TRBV4-1 to TRBJ1-3; TRBD1 agrees at 9 bases. This CDR3 is built from 17 residues. The germline CDR1 and CDR2 sequences are MGHRA and YSYEKL. V was pared by 4 bases and J by 0 bases, with 7 bases of the junction left unmatched. The CDR3: CASSLPDRGSSGNTIYF. CDR3 DNA sequence: TGCGCCAGCAGCCTCCCGGACAGGGGAAGCTCTGGAAACACCATATATTTT.

This clonotype has a count of ten or more. The J gene is TRBJ1-1, the V gene TRBV28; a weak D match, TRBD1 (5 bases). V shed 0 bases and J shed 4 bases, with 9 bases lying between them. Germline loops: CDR1 MDHEN, CDR2 SYDVKM. CDR3 length equals 14 residues. CDR3 loop: CASSLWGPGTEAFF. The CDR3, as DNA: TGTGCCAGCAGTTTATGGGGGCCGGGCACTGAAGCTTTCTTT.

This clonotype appeared many times. The chain combines TRBV20-1 with TRBJ2-1, with 7 bases that match TRBD2. The germline CDR1 and CDR2 sequences are DFQATT and SNEGSKA (reference sequence). The V segment lost 5 bases and the J segment 10 bases; nucleotides outside the gene matches: 8. The CDR3 contains 12 residues. The DNA of the CDR3 is TGCAGTGCTTCCAAGGGCGGGGGAGAGCAGTTCTTC. It specifies CSASKGGGEQFF.

Points on this clonotype: A much larger clone differs by one base, so this may be a read error. Without the conserved terminal phenylalanine or tryptophan, this CDR3 likely stems from a read error. The rearrangement uses TRBV11-2 and TRBJ1-2; TRBD1 might be the D (6 bases). Germline CDR1 is SGHAT and CDR2 is FQNNGV. Between the trimmed V and J ends, which lost 5 bases and 6 bases, there was a span of 25 bases. The CDR3 is made up of 17 amino acids. The CDR3 bases are TGTGCCAGCAGCCCTATCTCTACACAGGGACCTCCCAATGGCTACACCTCC. It codes for CASSPISTQGPPNGYTS.

This clonotype was recorded many times. The chain employs TRBV5-8 and TRBJ2-7; D is perhaps TRBD2 (7 bases). V lost 3 bases and J 2 bases, leaving 12 bases between the germline ends. From germline, CDR1 is SGHTS and CDR2 YDEGEE. The CDR3 runs 14 residues. The CDR3 spells CASSSRGGTYEQYF. In DNA form, the CDR3 reads TGTGCCAGCAGCTCGAGGGGGGGGACCTACGAGCAGTACTTC.

In this sample, this clonotype turned up many times. The chain combines TRBV20-1 with TRBJ2-7; D is undetermined. The germline V gene has CDR1 DFQATT and CDR2 SNEGSKA (reference sequence). V lost 2 bases to trimming and J lost 4 bases, with 18 bases between them. The CDR3 has 15 amino acids. The chain's CDR3 is CSARRLSASPYEQYF. The CDR3 DNA is TGCAGTGCTAGACGTCTTTCGGCCTCCCCTTACGAGCAGTACTTC.

In its sample, this clonotype was seen many times. The chain has TRBV28 and TRBJ1-4; 9 nucleotides align to TRBD1. Trimming took 6 bases from V and 8 from J; bases not matched to a gene: 10. The V gene's germline CDR1 is MDHEN and CDR2 SYDVKM. The CDR3 loop spans 15 amino acids. The CDR3 reads CASSINRGQREKLFF. The CDR3, as DNA: TGTGCCAGCAGCATTAACAGGGGGCAGAGGGAAAAACTGTTTTTT.

The V gene is TRBV7-2, the J gene TRBJ1-3, with 7 positions matching TRBD1. The CDR3 totals 16 residues. Germline V lookup: CDR1 SGHTA, CDR2 FQGNSA. Trimming cost V 7 bases and J 6 bases; bases outside gene matches: 15. CDR3: CASTPGLGGTENTIYF. DNA for the CDR3: TGTGCCAGCACCCCAGGCCTAGGGGGCACTGAAAACACCATATATTTT.

As regards this clonotype: Possible read error: a much larger clone is one base away. V and J are TRBV11-2 and TRBJ2-7; TRBD1 or TRBD2 may be the D gene (5 bases each). This CDR3 is built from 13 residues. The germline V gene encodes CDR1 SGHAT and CDR2 FQNNGV. CDR3 loop: CASSFQGVQEQNF. Written as DNA, the CDR3 is TGTGCCAGCAGCTTCCAGGGAGTTCAGGAGCAGAACTTC.

Turning to this clonotype: The junction and the germline gene differ at one end; a read error may be behind it. The chain recombines TRBV28 with TRBJ1-1; 9 bases map to TRBD1. This CDR3 comprises 13 residues. The germline V gene has CDR1 MDHEN and CDR2 SYDVKM. CDR3 loop: CTSSLGTGPEAFF. The CDR3 DNA sequence: TGTACCAGCAGTTTAGGGACAGGGCCTGAAGCTTTCTTT.